Below, one T cell receptor beta chain is given with its context. Its antigen is undetermined. This record comes from a study of cytomegalovirus exposure and HLA in healthy donors. Study details: Around 77% of around 400 genotyped donors fell in the Caucasian-associated ancestry cluster. Study-level points and caveats: The authors later found TCR association rates varying by HLA locus, with DRB1 most and HLA-C fewest. An ancestry cluster, one associated with Asian ancestry, reportedly showed fewer N-insertions than the approximately 660-donor mean in a later analysis. Analyzed later, most CMV-associated TCR beta chains appeared HLA-restricted.

The PCR ran on 60 Vbeta and 13 Jbeta primers. Using immunoSEQ multiplex PCR, the repertoire was profiled, and TCRdb retains in-frame clones only, with some absent. The table has approximately 100,000 clones, 79% seen once. V gave up 7 bases and J gave up 0 bases; unmatched junction bases: 9. This CDR3 comprises 15 residues. Germline V gene lookup returns CDR1 SGDLS and CDR2 YYNGEE. This chain links TRBV9 with TRBJ2-7, with 8 nucleotides matching TRBD2. Material: PBMCs. This clonotype was obtained from a woman aged 40 to 50 in good health and CMV-seronegative. CDR3 in amino acids: CASQRGPNLSYEQYF. The CDR3 DNA reads as TGTGCCAGCCAGCGGGGGCCCAACCTCTCCTACGAGCAGTACTTC.